The 3 T cell receptor beta chains given below trace back to one sample, sequenced in a study of blood T cell repertoires in COVID-19. The protocol was immunoSEQ multiplex PCR, while the TCRdb copy is restricted to in-frame clones and leaves out a portion. This sample yields around 170,000 clones, of which approximately 80% are seen a single time; around 13% belongs to the top ten. Sequencing input: peripheral blood. These receptors were collected from a woman over 75 with acute or convalescent COVID-19.

The V call is TRBV6-1, the J call TRBJ1-6, with 9 bases aligning to TRBD1. The V segment lost 3 bases and the J segment 7 bases; nucleotides outside the gene matches: 16. The CDR3 contains 19 residues. Germline CDR1 MNHNS, CDR2 SASEGT. The CDR3 protein is CASSDAGTGRAIWNSPLHF. The CDR3 DNA follows: TGTGCCAGCAGTGACGCCGGGACAGGGAGAGCGATATGGAATTCACCCCTCCACTTT.

The CDR3 DNA reads TGTGCCAGCAGCAGACTCGGACTAGCCAATGAGCAGTTCTTC. It is translated as CASSRLGLANEQFF. This chain joins TRBV5-6 and TRBJ2-1; 8 positions match TRBD2. Germline V gene lookup returns CDR1 SGHDT and CDR2 YYEEEE. The CDR3 extends over 14 amino acids. J was trimmed by 6 bases and V by 4 bases; bases with no gene match: 6.

V and J are TRBV5-1 and TRBJ2-7; 10 positions agree with TRBD1. Germline lookup yields CDR1 SGHRS and CDR2 YFSETQ. The CDR3 totals 15 residues. Germline trimming cut 1 base from V and 6 bases from J; bases unmatched to any gene: 7. The CDR3 loop is CASSLSGTGEGEQYF. Written as DNA, the CDR3 is TGCGCCAGCAGCTTGTCCGGGACAGGGGAGGGCGAGCAGTACTTC.